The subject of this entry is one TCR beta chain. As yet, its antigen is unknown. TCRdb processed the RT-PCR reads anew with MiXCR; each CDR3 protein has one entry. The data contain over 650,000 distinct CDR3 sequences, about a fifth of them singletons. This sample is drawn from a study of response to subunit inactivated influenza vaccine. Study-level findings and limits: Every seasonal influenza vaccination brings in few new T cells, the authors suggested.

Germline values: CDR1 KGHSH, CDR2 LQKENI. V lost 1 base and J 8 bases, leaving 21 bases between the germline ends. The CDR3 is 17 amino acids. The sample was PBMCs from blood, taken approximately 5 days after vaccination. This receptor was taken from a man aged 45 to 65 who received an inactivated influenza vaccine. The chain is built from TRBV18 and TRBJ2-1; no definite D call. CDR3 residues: CASSPRQERIDKHEQFF. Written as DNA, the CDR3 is TGTGCCAGCTCACCACGGCAGGAAAGGATCGATAAACATGAGCAGTTCTTC.